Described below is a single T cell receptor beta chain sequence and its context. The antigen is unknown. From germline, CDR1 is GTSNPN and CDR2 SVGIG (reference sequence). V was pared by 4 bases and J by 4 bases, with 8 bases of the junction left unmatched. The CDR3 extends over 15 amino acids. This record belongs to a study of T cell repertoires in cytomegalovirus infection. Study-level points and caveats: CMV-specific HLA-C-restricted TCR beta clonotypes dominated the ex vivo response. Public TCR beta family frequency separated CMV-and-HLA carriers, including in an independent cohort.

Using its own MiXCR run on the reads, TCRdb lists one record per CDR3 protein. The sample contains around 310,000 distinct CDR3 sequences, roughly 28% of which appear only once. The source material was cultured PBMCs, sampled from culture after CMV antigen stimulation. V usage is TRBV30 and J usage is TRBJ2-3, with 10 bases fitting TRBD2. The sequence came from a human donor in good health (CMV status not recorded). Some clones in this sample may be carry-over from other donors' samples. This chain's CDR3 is CAWTAGTSVPDTQYF. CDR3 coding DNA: TGTGCCTGGACCGCCGGGACTAGCGTTCCAGATACGCAGTATTTT.